This T cell receptor (beta chain) is from a study of OX40 agonist ivuxolimab in advanced cancers. Study context: Intravenous ivuxolimab at 0.01 to 10 mg/kg was given to patients every 2 weeks.

Here immunoSEQ multiplex PCR was the method, and the copy in TCRdb shows in-frame clones only, minus some. This table has some 64,000 clones, 85% to 95% appearing once. Drawing of blood for sampling happened at baseline, at cycle 4 day 1, and at cycle 7 day 1. Germline V gene sequence: CDR1 ENHRY, CDR2 SYGVKD. V was pared by 3 bases and J by 3 bases, with 18 bases between. The CDR3 sequence is 17 residues long. The input for sequencing was CD4+ or CD8+ T cells sorted from blood, taken in a trial of the OX40 agonist ivuxolimab. The chain employs TRBV10-3 and TRBJ1-3; TRBD1 is a possible D gene (5 bases). The clonotype originates from an adult with an advanced solid tumor such as melanoma, head and neck, liver or kidney cancer. For the CDR3, the DNA is TGTGCCATCAGTGACCCTTCATCCGGGGCCGGTGGAAACACCATATATTTT. Protein: CAISDPSSGAGGNTIYF.